This TCR beta chain was profiled in a study of regulatory T cells in long-lasting Graves disease. CDR3 regions were amplified by Arm-PCR using iRepertoire HTBI primers to build TCR beta libraries. TCRdb itself ran the multiplex PCR reads through MiXCR, one entry per CDR3 protein. The sample shows hundreds of thousands of distinct CDR3 sequences, approximately 13% of them seen only once. The CDR3 runs to 16 residues. After removal of 6 bases from V and 4 bases from J, the junction contained 12 bases not matched to a gene. Germline assignment: CDR1 DFQATT and CDR2 SNEGSKA (reference sequence). The time point here: newly diagnosed GD, antithyroid drugs for less than 3 months. The authors made the TCR library using RNA they extracted from PBMCs. This clonotype was observed many times. These data were also filed under a second study, of T cells in Graves' hyperthyroidism and ophthalmopathy.

The receptor was isolated from a man younger than 40 with Graves disease. The sample consisted of peripheral blood mononuclear cells (PBMCs), taken at new diagnosis, from a patient treated with antithyroid drugs. V gene TRBV20-1 combines with J gene TRBJ2-1, with 10 bases fitting TRBD2. CDR3 in DNA: TGCAGTGCCGAGCCCGGAGCGGGAGGGGGGTACAATGAGCAGTTCTTC. It codes for CSAEPGAGGGYNEQFF.